Following are 8 T cell receptor beta chains from one sample sequenced in a study of blood T cell repertoires in COVID-19. Sequencing was performed with immunoSEQ multiplex PCR; in TCRdb, only in-frame clones are kept and a portion is missing. The sample consists of over 150,000 clones, roughly 80% of them appearing once. Sample: peripheral blood. The receptors shown here come from a man older than 75 with acute or convalescent COVID-19.

This chain joins TRBV3-1 (or the pseudogene TRBV3-2) and TRBJ1-1; unclear D gene. Germline V CDR1 and CDR2: LGHDT, YNNKEL (reference sequence). The CDR3 loop spans 14 amino acids. V was cut by 4 bases and J by 8 bases, with 17 bases left in between. The CDR3 here is CASSLSRVVGEAFF. CDR3 sequence (DNA): TGTGCCAGCAGCCTCAGCCGGGTCGTCGGCGAAGCTTTCTTT.

The V and J genes are TRBV9 and TRBJ1-4; D gene ambiguous. The CDR3 contains 16 residues. V was cut by 0 bases and J by 5 bases, with 14 bases left in between. Germline CDR1 SGDLS, CDR2 YYNGEE. This CDR3 is CASSVESDSSNEKLFF. DNA for the CDR3: TGTGCCAGCAGCGTAGAATCGGACTCGTCCAATGAAAAACTGTTTTTT. The variable domain in full, completed from reference TRBV9 and TRBJ1-4, reads DSGVTQTPKHLITATGQRVTLRCSPRSGDLSVYWYQQSLDQGLQFLIQYYNGEERAKGNILERFSAQQFPDLHSELNLSSLELGDSALYFCASSVESDSSNEKLFFGSGTQLSVL.

The chain uses TRBV10-2 and TRBJ2-7; D is possibly TRBD2 (7 bases). The germline V gene encodes CDR1 WSHSY and CDR2 SAAADI. The V gene lost 7 bases and the J gene lost 5 bases, with 21 bases spanning the gap. The CDR3 totals 15 residues. In DNA, the CDR3 is TGCGCCAGCACTCCCGGAGAGGCGGGGGCCCACGAGCAGTACGTC. It is translated as CASTPGEAGAHEQYV.

The chain couples TRBV7-2 to TRBJ2-5; TRBD2 matches at 9 bases. Trimming took 0 bases from V and 2 from J; bases not matched to a gene: 4. The CDR3 extends over 16 amino acids. CDR1 and CDR2 (germline): SGHTA, FQGNSA. CDR3 residues: CASSLASTSGQETQYF. The CDR3 DNA reads TGTGCCAGCAGCTTAGCTTCGACTAGCGGACAAGAGACCCAGTACTTC.

The chain is built from TRBV19 and TRBJ2-3; 11 bases align to TRBD2. This CDR3 has 19 residues. Germline V CDR1 and CDR2: LNHDA, SQIVND (reference sequence). V trimming: 3 bases; J trimming: 1 base; junction bases outside the gene matches: 12. The CDR3 reads CASSILGIAGGPGTDTQYF. Written as DNA, the CDR3 is TGTGCCAGTAGTATCCTCGGGATAGCGGGGGGGCCTGGCACAGATACGCAGTATTTT.

V and J are TRBV7-2 and TRBJ1-2; D not resolved. V shed 2 bases and J shed 5 bases, with 18 bases lying between them. The CDR3 extends over 16 amino acids. In germline, CDR1 is SGHTA, CDR2 FQGNSA. Written as DNA, the CDR3 is TGTGCCAGCAGCTTAACACTCGGCGGCGGGCGGTATGGCTACACCTTC. The encoded protein is CASSLTLGGGRYGYTF.

This chain joins TRBV28 and TRBJ1-2, with TRBD1 identical over 7 bases. Germline V gene data show CDR1 as MDHEN and CDR2 as SYDVKM. The CDR3 is 13 residues long. With 5 bases clipped from V and 3 bases from J, the junction kept 3 bases outside the gene matches. The CDR3 sequence: CASSRDSDYGYTF. The CDR3 coding sequence is TGTGCCAGCAGTCGGGACAGCGACTATGGCTACACCTTC.

The V call is TRBV7-8, the J call TRBJ2-5; 8 bases map to TRBD2. Germline V gene sequence: CDR1 SGHVS, CDR2 FQNEAQ. After removal of 1 base from V and 7 bases from J, the junction contained 8 bases not matched to a gene. This CDR3 is 15 amino acids long. The CDR3: CASSLVAGSAGTQYF. Written as DNA, the CDR3 is TGTGCCAGCAGCTTAGTAGCGGGGTCTGCCGGGACCCAGTACTTC.